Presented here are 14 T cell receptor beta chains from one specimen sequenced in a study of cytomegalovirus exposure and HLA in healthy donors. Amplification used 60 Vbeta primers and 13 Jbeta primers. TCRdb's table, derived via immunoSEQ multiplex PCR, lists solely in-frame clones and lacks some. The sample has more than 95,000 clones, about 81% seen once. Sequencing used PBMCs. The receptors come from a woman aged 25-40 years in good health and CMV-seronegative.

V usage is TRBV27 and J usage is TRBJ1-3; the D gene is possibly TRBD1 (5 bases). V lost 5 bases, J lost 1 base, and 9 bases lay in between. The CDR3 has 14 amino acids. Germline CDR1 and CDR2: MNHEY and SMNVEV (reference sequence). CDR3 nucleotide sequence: TGTGCCAGCAGTAGGGGTCAGTCTGGAAACACCATATATTTT. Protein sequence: CASSRGQSGNTIYF.

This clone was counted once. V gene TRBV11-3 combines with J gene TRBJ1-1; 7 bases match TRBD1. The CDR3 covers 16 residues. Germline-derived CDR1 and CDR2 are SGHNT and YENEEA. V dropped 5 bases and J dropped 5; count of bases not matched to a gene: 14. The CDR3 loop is CASSLTGDLGKTEAFF. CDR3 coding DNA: TGTGCCAGCAGCCTCACAGGGGATCTGGGGAAGACTGAAGCTTTCTTT.

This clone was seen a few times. CDR3 nucleotides: TGTGCCAGCAGCGATCAACGGACAGGGGTAAAGGGCTACACCTTC. This encodes CASSDQRTGVKGYTF. The V call is TRBV7-2, the J call TRBJ1-2; 9 bases align to TRBD1. Germline CDR1 is SGHTA and CDR2 is FQGNSA. The CDR3 has 15 amino acids. V lost 5 bases to trimming and J lost 8 bases; unmatched junction nucleotides: 12.

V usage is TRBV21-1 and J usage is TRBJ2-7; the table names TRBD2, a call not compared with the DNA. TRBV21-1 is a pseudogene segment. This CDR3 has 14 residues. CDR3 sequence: CASSTESGRYEQYF. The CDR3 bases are TGTGCCAGCAGCACCGAAAGCGGGAGGTACGAGCAGTACTTC.

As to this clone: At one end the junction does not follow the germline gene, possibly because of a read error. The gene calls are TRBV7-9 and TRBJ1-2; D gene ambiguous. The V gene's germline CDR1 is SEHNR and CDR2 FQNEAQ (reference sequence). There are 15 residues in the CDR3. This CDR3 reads CSSSHLLSGNYGYTF. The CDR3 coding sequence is TGTTCCAGCAGCCACCTTTTGTCAGGAAACTATGGCTACACCTTC.

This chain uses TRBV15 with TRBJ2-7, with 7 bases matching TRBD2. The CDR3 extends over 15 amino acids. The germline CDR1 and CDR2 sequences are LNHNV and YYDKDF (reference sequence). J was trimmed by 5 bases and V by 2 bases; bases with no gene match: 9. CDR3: CATSRRSSGENEQYF. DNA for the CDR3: TGTGCCACCAGCAGACGGTCCAGCGGGGAAAACGAGCAGTACTTC.

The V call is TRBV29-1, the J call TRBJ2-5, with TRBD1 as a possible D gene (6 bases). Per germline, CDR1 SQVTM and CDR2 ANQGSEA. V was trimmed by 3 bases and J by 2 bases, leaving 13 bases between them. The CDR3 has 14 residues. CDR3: CSVDGRGLQETQYF. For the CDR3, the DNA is TGCAGCGTTGATGGCAGGGGTCTTCAAGAGACCCAGTACTTC.

The CDR3: CASSEGRGGETQYF. CDR3 coding DNA: TGCGCCAGCAGCGAGGGCCGGGGTGGAGAGACCCAGTACTTC. The chain is built from TRBV5-1 and TRBJ2-5, with TRBD2 as a possible D gene (5 bases). Germline-derived CDR1 and CDR2 are SGHRS and YFSETQ. The germline V and J ends were trimmed by 4 bases and 4 bases, with 14 bases remaining between them. CDR3 length equals 14 residues.

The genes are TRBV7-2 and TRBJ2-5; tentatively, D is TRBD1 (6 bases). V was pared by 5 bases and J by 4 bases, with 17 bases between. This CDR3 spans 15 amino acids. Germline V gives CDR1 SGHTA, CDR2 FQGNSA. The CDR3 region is CASSAVVGQLETQYF. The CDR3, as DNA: TGTGCCAGCAGCGCCGTTGTCGGACAGTTAGAGACCCAGTACTTC.

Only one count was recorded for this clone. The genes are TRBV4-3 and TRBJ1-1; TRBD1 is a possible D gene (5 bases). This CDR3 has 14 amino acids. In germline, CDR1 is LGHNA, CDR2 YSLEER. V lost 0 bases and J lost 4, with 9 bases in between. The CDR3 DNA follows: TGCGCCAGCAGCCAAGACCCCCAGGGCACTGAAGCTTTCTTT. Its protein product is CASSQDPQGTEAFF.

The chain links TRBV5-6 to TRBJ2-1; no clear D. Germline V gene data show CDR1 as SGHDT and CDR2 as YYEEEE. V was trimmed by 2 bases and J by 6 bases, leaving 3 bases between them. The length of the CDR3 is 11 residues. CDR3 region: CASSFRNEQFF. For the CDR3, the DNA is TGTGCCAGCAGCTTCCGCAATGAGCAGTTCTTC.

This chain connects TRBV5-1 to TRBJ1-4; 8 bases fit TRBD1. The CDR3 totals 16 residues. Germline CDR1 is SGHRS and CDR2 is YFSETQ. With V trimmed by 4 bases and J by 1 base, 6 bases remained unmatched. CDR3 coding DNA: TGCGCCAGCAGCCTAGGGACAGGTGTAACTAATGAAAAACTGTTTTTT. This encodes CASSLGTGVTNEKLFF.

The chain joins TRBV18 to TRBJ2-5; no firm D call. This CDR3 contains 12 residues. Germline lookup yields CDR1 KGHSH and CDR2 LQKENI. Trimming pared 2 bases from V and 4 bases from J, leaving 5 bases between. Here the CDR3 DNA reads TGTGCCAGCTCACCATACGGAGAGACCCAGTACTTC. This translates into CASSPYGETQYF.

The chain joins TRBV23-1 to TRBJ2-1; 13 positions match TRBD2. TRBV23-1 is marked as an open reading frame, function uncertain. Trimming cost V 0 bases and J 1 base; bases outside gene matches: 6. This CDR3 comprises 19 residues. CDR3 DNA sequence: TGCGCCAGCAGTCAATCGGGGACTAGCGGGAAGGTTTCCTACAATGAGCAGTTCTTC. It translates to CASSQSGTSGKVSYNEQFF.